The present T cell receptor beta chain was sequenced within a study of blood T cells in healthy people across ages. Alongside a J-beta primer mix, a sample-barcoded 5' primer served in a second PCR lasting about 7 to 12 cycles. Each CDR3 protein gets one entry after TCRdb re-called the 5' RACE reads with MiXCR. This table holds 1,100,000 or so distinct CDR3 sequences, around 43% found once. CDR1 and CDR2 from the germline V gene are SGHTA and FQGNSA. The V and J ends lost 4 bases and 10 bases respectively, with 20 bases between them. The CDR3 contains 15 residues. V usage is TRBV7-2 and J usage is TRBJ2-1; possibly TRBD1 for D (6 bases). The receptor was derived from a woman aged 55-69 years in good health. The sample was blood. CDR3 protein: CASSSVGQARGEQFF. The CDR3 bases are TGTGCCAGCAGCTCCGTGGGACAAGCCAGGGGAGAGCAGTTCTTC.